This TCR beta chain was obtained from a study of blood T cell repertoires in COVID-19. Study-level background: COVID-19 samples, acute and convalescent, were from the United States, Italy and Spain. The cDNA or gDNA used as material had been derived from T cells, B-cell-depleted T cells, or PBMCs.

The V end was cut by 2 bases, the J end by 8 bases, with 9 bases between. The CDR3 consists of 13 residues. In the original analysis: Cell counts per sample came from amplifying reference gene primers. The protocol was immunoSEQ multiplex PCR, while the TCRdb copy is restricted to in-frame clones and leaves out a portion. For V, J and clone size, that table is used; D and trimming come from the DNA. The sample yields roughly 20,000 clones, approximately 86% seen once. Material for sequencing was peripheral blood. This TCR was recovered from a human donor in a cohort sampled during active COVID-19. The donor label of this sample is uncertain. V usage is TRBV12-3 or TRBV12-4 and J usage is TRBJ1-4, with D possibly TRBD1 on 6 matching bases. The CDR3 coding sequence is TGTGCCAGCAGTTTAAACAGGGTGGAAAAACTGTTTTTT. Amino acids: CASSLNRVEKLFF.